This TCR beta chain stems from a study of blood T cell repertoires in COVID-19. Study in general: COVID-19 samples, acute and convalescent, were from the United States, Italy and Spain.

Clones were sequenced by immunoSEQ multiplex PCR, and TCRdb holds only the in-frame ones, with some missing. This table holds about 40,000 clones, roughly 90% found once. V lost 5 bases to trimming and J lost 7 bases; unmatched junction nucleotides: 14. CDR3 length: 16 amino acids. Germline values: CDR1 MNHEY, CDR2 SMNVEV (reference sequence). This chain connects TRBV27 to TRBJ1-5; 7 positions agree with TRBD1. Sequencing was performed on peripheral blood. This sequence was found in a man in his sixties with acute or convalescent COVID-19. This chain's CDR3 is CASSAPGQPRGQPQHF. CDR3 bases: TGTGCCAGCAGTGCGCCGGGACAGCCACGGGGGCAGCCCCAGCATTTT.